This T cell receptor (beta chain) was documented in a study of T cells after posttransplantation cyclophosphamide. The study's findings and limits: After PTCy, TRB diversity resembled that of CNI/methotrexate controls.

This clone has ten or more counts. The antigen remains unidentified. V lost 7 bases and J lost 2, with 14 bases in between. This CDR3 is 14 amino acids long. From germline, CDR1 is GTSNPN and CDR2 SVGIG (reference sequence). TCRdb's copy holds only in-frame clones and misses some; the assay was immunoSEQ multiplex PCR. The sample gives tens of thousands of clones, none seen only once, and the top ten clones hold about 2.2%. The receptor was isolated from a man aged 35-49 years in good health, CMV-negative, and a related stem cell transplant donor. The specimen sequenced was PBMCs. The chain uses TRBV30 and TRBJ2-2; D gene ambiguous. In DNA form, the CDR3 reads TGTGCCTACCCCCGGGTCCCTAACACCGGGGAGCTGTTTTTT. It is translated as CAYPRVPNTGELFF. Combining the CDR3 with reference TRBV30 and TRBJ2-2 gives the whole variable domain SQTIHQWPATLVQPVGSPLSLECTVEGTSNPNLYWYRQAAGRGLQLLFYSVGIGQISSEVPQNLSASRPQDRQFILSSKKLLLSDSGFYLCAYPRVPNTGELFFGEGSRLTVL.